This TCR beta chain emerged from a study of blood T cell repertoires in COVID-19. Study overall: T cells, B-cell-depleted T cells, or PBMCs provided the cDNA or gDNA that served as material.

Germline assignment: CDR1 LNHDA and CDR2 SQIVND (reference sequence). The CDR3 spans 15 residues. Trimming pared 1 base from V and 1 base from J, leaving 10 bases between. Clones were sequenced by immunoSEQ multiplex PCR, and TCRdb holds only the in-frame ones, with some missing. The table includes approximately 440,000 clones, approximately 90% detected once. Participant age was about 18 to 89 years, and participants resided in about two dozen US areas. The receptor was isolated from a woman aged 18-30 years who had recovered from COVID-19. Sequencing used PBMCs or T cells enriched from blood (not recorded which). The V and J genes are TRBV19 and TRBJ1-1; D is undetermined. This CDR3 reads CASSIVPRENTEAFF. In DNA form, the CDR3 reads TGTGCCAGTAGTATAGTTCCCCGGGAGAACACTGAAGCTTTCTTT.